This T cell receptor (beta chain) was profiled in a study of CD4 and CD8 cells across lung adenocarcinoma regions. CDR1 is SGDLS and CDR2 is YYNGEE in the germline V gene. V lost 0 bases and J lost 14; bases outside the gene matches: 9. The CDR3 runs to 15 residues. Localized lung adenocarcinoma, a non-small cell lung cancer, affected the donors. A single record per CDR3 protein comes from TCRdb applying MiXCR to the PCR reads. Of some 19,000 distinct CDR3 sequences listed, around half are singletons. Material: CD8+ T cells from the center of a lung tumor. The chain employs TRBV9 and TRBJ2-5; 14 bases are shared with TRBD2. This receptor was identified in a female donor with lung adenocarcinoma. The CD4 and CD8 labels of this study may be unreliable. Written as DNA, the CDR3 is TGTGCCAGCAGCGTAGATCGACTAGCGGGAGGGGGCCTCTACTTC. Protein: CASSVDRLAGGGLYF.